These 7 T cell receptor beta chains share one sample of origin, sequenced in a study of graft-versus-host responses after intestinal transplantation. Assay: immunoSEQ multiplex PCR; the TCRdb copy retains only in-frame clones and omits some. There are 6,500 to 10,000 clones in the sample; 30% to 40% occur only once, and roughly 4.7% lies in the top ten. Sequenced here: alloreactive CD4+ T cells from a mixed lymphocyte reaction culture, sampled before intestinal transplant. The subset was: CFSE-low proliferating T cells sorted from roughly 6-day pre-transplant mixed lymphocyte reaction (GvH or HvG direction). These TCRs come from a human patient who received an intestinal transplant.

This clone was seen only a few times. This chain uses TRBV7-9 with TRBJ2-4; D is possibly TRBD2 (6 bases). Trimming shortened V by 1 base and J by 3 bases, and 13 bases separated the two germline ends. The germline V gene has CDR1 SEHNR and CDR2 FQNEAQ (reference sequence). The CDR3 is made up of 16 amino acids. The CDR3 region is CASSLDAGWVKNIQYF. DNA for the CDR3: TGTGCCAGCAGCTTAGACGCGGGATGGGTCAAAAACATTCAGTACTTC. The full variable domain, completed using reference TRBV7-9 and TRBJ2-4, is DTGVSQNPRHKITKRGQNVTFRCDPISEHNRLYWYRQTLGQGPEFLTYFQNEAQLEKSRLLSDRFSAERPKGSFSTLEIQRTEQGDSAMYLCASSLDAGWVKNIQYFGAGTRLSVL.

The gene calls are TRBV6-5 and TRBJ1-6; no clear D gene. V was pared by 4 bases and J by 4 bases, with 5 bases between. Germline values: CDR1 MNHEY, CDR2 SVGAGI. CDR3 length: 13 residues. As DNA, the CDR3 is TGTGCCAGCAGTTCCCTATATAATTCACCCCTCCACTTT. Its protein is CASSSLYNSPLHF.

This clone is medium-sized in the sample. V and J are TRBV6-5 and TRBJ1-5; D remains unclear. The V gene's germline CDR1 is MNHEY and CDR2 SVGAGI. This CDR3 region has 13 residues. V was trimmed by 6 bases and J by 7 bases, leaving 13 bases between them. CDR3 loop: CASSQLPRQPQHF. CDR3 DNA sequence: TGTGCCAGCAGCCAACTTCCTCGACAGCCCCAGCATTTT.

There are a few counts of this clone. The rearrangement uses TRBV7-2 and TRBJ2-3, with 7 bases fitting TRBD2. Germline V gene lookup returns CDR1 SGHTA and CDR2 FQGNSA. V was pared by 5 bases and J by 2 bases, with 7 bases of the junction left unmatched. The CDR3 spans 15 residues. CDR3 sequence: CASSSSGPITDTQYF. CDR3 nucleotides: TGTGCCAGCAGCAGTAGCGGGCCAATCACAGATACGCAGTATTTT.

This clone was counted only a few times. The CDR3 nucleotides are TGTGCCAGCTCACCAGGGAGGGGGGGCTCCTACGAGCAGTACTTC. Translated, it gives CASSPGRGGSYEQYF. The chain is built from TRBV18 and TRBJ2-7, with D perhaps matching TRBD2 (7 bases). Looked up from germline, CDR1 is KGHSH and CDR2 is LQKENI. Trimming took off 2 bases at V and 0 bases at J, with 11 bases between the two ends. This CDR3 spans 15 amino acids.

The chain uses TRBV7-8 and TRBJ2-5; 7 bases line up with TRBD2. The J call may be in error: the DNA end matches TRBJ2-7 better. There are 14 residues in the CDR3. Germline CDR1 reads SGHVS; CDR2 reads FQNEAQ. The CDR3 loop is CASSLEGGPYEQYF. The CDR3 coding sequence is TGTGCCAGCAGCTTAGAGGGAGGGCCGTACGAGCAGTACTTC.

The CDR3 here is CATSSFGGTGGEKLFF. The CDR3 DNA follows: TGTGCCACCAGCAGTTTCGGCGGGACAGGGGGTGAAAAACTGTTTTTT. The chain is built from TRBV15 and TRBJ1-4, with 11 bases that match TRBD1. This CDR3 contains 16 residues. Germline loops: CDR1 LNHNV, CDR2 YYDKDF (reference sequence). Trimming took 3 bases from V and 7 from J; bases not matched to a gene: 7.